Given below is one T cell receptor beta chain in context. TCRdb independently ran MiXCR on the PCR reads; one entry per CDR3 protein. The repertoire holds more than 10,000 distinct CDR3 sequences, approximately 50% seen once, with approximately 13% in the top ten. The data belong to a study of tumor-infiltrating lymphocytes in oesophageal squamous cell carcinoma. CDR3 length equals 14 residues. The V gene's germline CDR1 is SNHLY and CDR2 FYNNEI. This receptor was taken from a male donor with esophageal squamous cell carcinoma. This rearrangement joins TRBV2 to TRBJ2-5; possible D gene TRBD1, 6 bases. The last part of the DNA fits TRBJ2-7 better; the J call may be wrong. The sequenced sample was normal esophageal tissue next to the tumor. CDR3 in amino acids: CASSEQPGVDEQYF. The CDR3 coding sequence is TGTGCCAGCAGTGAACAGCCAGGGGTAGACGAGCAGTACTTC.